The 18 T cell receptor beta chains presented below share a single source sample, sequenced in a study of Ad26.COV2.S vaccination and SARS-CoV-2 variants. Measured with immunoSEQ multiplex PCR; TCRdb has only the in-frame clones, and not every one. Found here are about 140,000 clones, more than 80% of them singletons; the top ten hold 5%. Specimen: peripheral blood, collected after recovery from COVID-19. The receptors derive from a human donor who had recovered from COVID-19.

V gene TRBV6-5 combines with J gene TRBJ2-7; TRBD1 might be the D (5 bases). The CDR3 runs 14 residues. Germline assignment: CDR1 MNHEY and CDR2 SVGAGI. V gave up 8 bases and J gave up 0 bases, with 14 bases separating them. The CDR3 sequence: CASGPTEPSYEQYF. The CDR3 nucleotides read TGTGCCAGCGGACCGACAGAACCCTCCTACGAGCAGTACTTC.

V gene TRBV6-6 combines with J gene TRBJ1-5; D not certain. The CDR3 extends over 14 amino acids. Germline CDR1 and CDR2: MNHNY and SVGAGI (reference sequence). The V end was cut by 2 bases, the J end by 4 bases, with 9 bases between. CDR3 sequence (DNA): TGTGCCAGCAGTTACGCCCATAGGAATCAGCCCCAGCATTTT. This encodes CASSYAHRNQPQHF.

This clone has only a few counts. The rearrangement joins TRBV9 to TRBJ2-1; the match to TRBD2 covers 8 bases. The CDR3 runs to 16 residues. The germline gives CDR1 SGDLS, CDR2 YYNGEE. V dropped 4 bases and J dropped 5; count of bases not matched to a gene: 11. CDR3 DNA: TGTGCCAGCAGCACCCTCCCCGGGGGGGGGAACAATGAGCAGTTCTTC. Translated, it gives CASSTLPGGGNNEQFF.

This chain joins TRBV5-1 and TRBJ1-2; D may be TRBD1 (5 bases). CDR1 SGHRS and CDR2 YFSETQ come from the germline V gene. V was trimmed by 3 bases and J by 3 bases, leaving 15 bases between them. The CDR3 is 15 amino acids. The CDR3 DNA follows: TGCGCCAGCAGCTCGGTGACCGGGGCGGACTATGGCTACACCTTC. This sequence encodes CASSSVTGADYGYTF.

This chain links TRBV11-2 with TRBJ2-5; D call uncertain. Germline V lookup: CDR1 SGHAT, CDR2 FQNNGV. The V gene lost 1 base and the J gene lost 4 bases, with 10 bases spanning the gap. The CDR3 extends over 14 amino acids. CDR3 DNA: TGTGCCAGCAGCTTAGTCGGTGGTGGAGAGACCCAGTACTTC. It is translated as CASSLVGGGETQYF.

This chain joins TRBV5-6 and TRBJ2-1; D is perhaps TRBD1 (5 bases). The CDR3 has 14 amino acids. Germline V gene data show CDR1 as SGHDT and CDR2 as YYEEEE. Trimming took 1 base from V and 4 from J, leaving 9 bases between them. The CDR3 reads CASSLLRQYNEQFF. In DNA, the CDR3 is TGTGCCAGCAGCTTGCTTCGACAGTACAATGAGCAGTTCTTC.

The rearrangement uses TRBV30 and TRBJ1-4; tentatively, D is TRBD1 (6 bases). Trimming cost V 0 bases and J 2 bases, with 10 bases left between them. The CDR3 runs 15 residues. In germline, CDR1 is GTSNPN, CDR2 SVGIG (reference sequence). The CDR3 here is CAWSVGGTTNEKLFF. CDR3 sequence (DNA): TGTGCCTGGAGTGTAGGGGGAACGACTAATGAAAAACTGTTTTTT.

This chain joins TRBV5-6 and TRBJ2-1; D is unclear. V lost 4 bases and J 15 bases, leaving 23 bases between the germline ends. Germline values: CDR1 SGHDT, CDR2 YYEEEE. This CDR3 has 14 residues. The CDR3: CASSPRTALGQRFF. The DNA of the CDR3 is TGTGCCAGCAGCCCCCGGACGGCCCTAGGTCAGCGGTTCTTC.

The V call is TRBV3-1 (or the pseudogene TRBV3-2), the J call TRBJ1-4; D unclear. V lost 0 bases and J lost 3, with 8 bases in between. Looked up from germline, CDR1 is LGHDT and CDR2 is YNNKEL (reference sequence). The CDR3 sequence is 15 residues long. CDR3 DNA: TGTGCCAGCAGCCAAGAAGTCGGAGCTAATGAAAAACTGTTTTTT. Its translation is CASSQEVGANEKLFF.

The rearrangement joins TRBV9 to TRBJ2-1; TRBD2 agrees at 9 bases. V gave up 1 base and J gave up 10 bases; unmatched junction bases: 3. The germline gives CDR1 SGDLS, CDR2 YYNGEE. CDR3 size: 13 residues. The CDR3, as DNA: TGTGCCAGCAGCGTAACCAGCGGGGGGGAGCAGTTCTTC. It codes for CASSVTSGGEQFF.

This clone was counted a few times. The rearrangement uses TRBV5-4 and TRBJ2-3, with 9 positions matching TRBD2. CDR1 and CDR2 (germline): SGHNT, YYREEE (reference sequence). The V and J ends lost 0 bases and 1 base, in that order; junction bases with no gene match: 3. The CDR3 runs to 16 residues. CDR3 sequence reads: CASSLVPSGGTDTQYF. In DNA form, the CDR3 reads TGTGCCAGCAGCTTGGTTCCTAGCGGGGGCACAGATACGCAGTATTTT.

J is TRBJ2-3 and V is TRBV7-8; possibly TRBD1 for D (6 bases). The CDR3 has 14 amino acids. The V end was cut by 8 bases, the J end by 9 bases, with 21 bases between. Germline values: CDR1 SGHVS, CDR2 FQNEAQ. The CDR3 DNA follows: TGTGCCAGCCTCCAGGGGAAACCTGAGGGGACGCAGTATTTT. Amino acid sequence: CASLQGKPEGTQYF.

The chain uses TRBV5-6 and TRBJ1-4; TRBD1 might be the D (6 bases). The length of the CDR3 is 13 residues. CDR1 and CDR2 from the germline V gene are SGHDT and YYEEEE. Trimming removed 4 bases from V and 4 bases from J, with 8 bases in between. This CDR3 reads CASSGQLNEKLFF. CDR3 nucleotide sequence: TGTGCCAGCAGCGGACAGCTTAATGAAAAACTGTTTTTT.

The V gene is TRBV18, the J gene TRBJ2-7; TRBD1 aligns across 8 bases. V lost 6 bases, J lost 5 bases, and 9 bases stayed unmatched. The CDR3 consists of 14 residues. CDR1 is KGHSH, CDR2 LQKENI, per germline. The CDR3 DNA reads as TGTGCCAGCTCCAGGGGGGACAGGTTTGACGAGCAGTACTTC. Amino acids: CASSRGDRFDEQYF. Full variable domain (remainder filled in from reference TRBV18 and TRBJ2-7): NAGVMQNPRHLVRRRGQEARLRCSPMKGHSHVYWYRQLPEEGLKFMVYLQKENIIDESGMPKERFSAEFPKEGPSILRIQQVVRGDSAAYFCASSRGDRFDEQYFGPGTRLTVT.

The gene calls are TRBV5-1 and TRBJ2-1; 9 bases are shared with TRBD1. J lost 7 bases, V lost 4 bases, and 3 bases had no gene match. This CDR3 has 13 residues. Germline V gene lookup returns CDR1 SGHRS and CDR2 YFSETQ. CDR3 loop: CASSRTGANEQFF. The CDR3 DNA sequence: TGCGCCAGCAGCCGGACAGGGGCGAATGAGCAGTTCTTC.

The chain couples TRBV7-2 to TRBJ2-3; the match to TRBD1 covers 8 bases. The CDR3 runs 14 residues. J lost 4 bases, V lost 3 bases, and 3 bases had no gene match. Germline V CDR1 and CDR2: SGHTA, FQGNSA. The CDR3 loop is CASSLTGESDTQYF. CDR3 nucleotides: TGTGCCAGCAGCTTGACAGGGGAATCAGATACGCAGTATTTT.

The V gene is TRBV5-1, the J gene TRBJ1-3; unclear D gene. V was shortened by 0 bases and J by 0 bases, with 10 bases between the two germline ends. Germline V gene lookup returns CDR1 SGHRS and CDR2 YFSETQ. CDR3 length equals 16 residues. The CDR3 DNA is TGCGCCAGCAGCTTGGAGCTTCTCCACTCTGGAAACACCATATATTTT. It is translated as CASSLELLHSGNTIYF.

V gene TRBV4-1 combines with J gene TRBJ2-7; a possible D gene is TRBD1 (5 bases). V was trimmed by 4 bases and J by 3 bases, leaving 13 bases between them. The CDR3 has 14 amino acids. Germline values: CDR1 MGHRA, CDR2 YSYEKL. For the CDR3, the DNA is TGCGCCAGCAGCCCATTGGGGCGGAACTACGAGCAGTACTTC. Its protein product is CASSPLGRNYEQYF.